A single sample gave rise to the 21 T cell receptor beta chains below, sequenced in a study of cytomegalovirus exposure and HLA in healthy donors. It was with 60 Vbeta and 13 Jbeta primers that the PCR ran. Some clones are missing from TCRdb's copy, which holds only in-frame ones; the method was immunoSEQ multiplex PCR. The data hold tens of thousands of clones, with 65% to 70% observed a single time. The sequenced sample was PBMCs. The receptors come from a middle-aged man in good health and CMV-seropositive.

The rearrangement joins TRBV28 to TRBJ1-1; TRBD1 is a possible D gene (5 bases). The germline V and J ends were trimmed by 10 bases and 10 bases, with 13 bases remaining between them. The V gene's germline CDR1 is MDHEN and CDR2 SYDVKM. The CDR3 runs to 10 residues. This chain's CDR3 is CATAGPRAFF. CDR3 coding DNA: TGTGCCACGGCGGGGCCTCGAGCTTTCTTT.

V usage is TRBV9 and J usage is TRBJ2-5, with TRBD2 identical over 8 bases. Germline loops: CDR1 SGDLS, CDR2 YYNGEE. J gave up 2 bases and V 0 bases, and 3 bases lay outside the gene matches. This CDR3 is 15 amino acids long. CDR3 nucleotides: TGTGCCAGCAGCGTAGCGGGGGGGACACAAGAGACCCAGTACTTC. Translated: CASSVAGGTQETQYF.

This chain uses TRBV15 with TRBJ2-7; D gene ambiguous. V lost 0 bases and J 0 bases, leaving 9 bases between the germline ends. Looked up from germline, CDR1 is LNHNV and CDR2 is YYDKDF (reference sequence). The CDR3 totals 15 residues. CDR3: CATSRESLSSYEQYF. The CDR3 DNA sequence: TGTGCCACCAGCAGAGAGTCCTTGAGCTCCTACGAGCAGTACTTC.

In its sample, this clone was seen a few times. CDR3: CASSPQRTGGYLAQYF. The CDR3 DNA reads as TGTGCCAGCAGCCCCCAGAGGACGGGGGGGTATTTGGCCCAGTACTTC. The chain combines TRBV4-2 with TRBJ2-5; 8 positions match TRBD2. V lost 4 bases, J lost 9 bases, and 16 bases stayed unmatched. CDR1 LGHNA and CDR2 YNFKEQ come from the germline V gene. This CDR3 spans 16 amino acids.

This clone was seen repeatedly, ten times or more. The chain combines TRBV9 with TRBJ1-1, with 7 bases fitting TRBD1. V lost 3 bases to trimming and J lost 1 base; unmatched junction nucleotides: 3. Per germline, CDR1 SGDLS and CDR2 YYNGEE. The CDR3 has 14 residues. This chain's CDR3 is CASSAQGTNTEAFF. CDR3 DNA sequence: TGTGCCAGCAGCGCACAGGGGACGAACACTGAAGCTTTCTTT.

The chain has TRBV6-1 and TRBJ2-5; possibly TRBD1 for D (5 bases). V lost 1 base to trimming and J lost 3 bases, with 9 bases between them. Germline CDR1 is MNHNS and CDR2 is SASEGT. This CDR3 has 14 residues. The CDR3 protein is CASSEGGAEETQYF. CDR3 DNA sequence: TGTGCCAGCAGTGAAGGGGGCGCGGAAGAGACCCAGTACTTC.

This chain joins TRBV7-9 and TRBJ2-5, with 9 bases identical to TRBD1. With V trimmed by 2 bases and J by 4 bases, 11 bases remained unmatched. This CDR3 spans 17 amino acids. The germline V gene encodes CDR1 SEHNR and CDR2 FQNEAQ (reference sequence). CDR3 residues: CASSLSHGTGIGETQYF. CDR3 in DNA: TGTGCCAGCAGCTTATCCCACGGGACAGGGATAGGAGAGACCCAGTACTTC.

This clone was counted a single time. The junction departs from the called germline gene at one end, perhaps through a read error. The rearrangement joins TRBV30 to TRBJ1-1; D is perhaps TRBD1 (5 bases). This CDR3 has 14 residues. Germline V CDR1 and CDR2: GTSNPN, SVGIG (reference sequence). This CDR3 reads CARRTPGVWTEAFF. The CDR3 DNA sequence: TGTGCCCGGAGGACACCGGGGGTATGGACTGAAGCTTTCTTT.

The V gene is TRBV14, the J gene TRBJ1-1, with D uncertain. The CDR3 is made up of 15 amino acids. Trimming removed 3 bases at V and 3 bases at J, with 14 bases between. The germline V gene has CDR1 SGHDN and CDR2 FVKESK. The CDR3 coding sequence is TGTGCCAGCAGCCAGGTTAGAGGCGCTTACACTGAAGCTTTCTTT. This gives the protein CASSQVRGAYTEAFF.

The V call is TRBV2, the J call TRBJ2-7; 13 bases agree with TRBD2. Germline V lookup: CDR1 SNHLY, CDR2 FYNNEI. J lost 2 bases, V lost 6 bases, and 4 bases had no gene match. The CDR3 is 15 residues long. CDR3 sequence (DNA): TGTGCCAGCAGAAAGACTAGCGGGGGGCCCTACGAGCAGTACTTC. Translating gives CASRKTSGGPYEQYF. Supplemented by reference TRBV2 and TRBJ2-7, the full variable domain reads EPEVTQTPSHQVTQMGQEVILRCVPISNHLYFYWYRQILGQKVEFLVSFYNNEISEKSEIFDDQFSVERPDGSNFTLKIRSTKLEDSAMYFCASRKTSGGPYEQYFGPGTRLTVT.

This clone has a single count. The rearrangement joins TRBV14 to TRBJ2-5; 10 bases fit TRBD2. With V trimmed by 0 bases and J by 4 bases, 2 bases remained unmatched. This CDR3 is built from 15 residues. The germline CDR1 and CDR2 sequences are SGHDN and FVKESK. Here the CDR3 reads CASSQDWTSGETQYF. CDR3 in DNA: TGTGCCAGCAGCCAAGACTGGACTAGCGGAGAGACCCAGTACTTC.

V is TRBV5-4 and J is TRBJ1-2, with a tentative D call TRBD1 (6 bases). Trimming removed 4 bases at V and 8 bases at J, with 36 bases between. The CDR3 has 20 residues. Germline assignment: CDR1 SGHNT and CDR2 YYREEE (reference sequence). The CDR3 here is CASSPPSLYRVEGSSEGYTF. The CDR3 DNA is TGTGCCAGCAGCCCCCCTTCGCTTTACAGGGTAGAAGGTAGTAGCGAGGGCTACACCTTC.

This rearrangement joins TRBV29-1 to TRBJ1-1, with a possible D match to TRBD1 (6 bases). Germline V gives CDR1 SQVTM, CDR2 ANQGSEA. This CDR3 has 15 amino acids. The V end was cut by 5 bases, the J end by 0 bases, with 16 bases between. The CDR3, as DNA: TGCAGCGTTACACGACAGGATACGATGAACACTGAAGCTTTCTTT. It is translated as CSVTRQDTMNTEAFF.

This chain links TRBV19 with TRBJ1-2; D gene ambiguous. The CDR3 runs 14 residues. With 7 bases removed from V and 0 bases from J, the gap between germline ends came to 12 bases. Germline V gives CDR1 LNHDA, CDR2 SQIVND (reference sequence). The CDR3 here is CASIVPGANYGYTF. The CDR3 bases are TGTGCCAGTATTGTCCCGGGAGCTAACTATGGCTACACCTTC.

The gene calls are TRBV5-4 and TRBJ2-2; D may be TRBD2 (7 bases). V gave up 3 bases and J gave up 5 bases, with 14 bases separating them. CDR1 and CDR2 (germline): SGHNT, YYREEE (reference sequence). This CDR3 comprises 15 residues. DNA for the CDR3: TGTGCCAGCAGCTATTTGGGGGGGCGGACCGGGGAGCTGTTTTTT. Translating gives CASSYLGGRTGELFF.

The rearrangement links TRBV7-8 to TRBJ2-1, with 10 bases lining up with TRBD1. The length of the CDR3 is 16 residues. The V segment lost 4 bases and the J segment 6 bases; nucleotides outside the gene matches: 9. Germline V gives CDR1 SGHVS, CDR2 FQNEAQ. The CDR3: CASSWGDRGSPNEQFF. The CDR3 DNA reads TGTGCCAGCAGCTGGGGGGACAGGGGATCCCCCAATGAGCAGTTCTTC.

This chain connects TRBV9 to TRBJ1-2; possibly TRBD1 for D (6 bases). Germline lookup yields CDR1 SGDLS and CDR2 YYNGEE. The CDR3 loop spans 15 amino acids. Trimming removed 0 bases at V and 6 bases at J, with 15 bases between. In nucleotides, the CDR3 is TGTGCCAGCAGCGTAGAAGGCAGGGGAGTTGATGGCTACACCTTC. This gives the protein CASSVEGRGVDGYTF.

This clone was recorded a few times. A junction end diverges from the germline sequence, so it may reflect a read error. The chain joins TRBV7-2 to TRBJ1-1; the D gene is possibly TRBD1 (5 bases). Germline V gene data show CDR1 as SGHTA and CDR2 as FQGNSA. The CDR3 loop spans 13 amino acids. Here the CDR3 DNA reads TGTGCCAGCAGCCTCGGGACTCCTTTAAGCACGTATTTT. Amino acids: CASSLGTPLSTYF.

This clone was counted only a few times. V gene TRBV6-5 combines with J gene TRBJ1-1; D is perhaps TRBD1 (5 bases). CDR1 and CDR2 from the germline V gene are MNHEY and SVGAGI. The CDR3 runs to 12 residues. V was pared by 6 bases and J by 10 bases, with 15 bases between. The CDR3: CASRGPLSGAFF. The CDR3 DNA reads TGTGCCAGCAGGGGGCCTTTATCCGGAGCTTTCTTT.

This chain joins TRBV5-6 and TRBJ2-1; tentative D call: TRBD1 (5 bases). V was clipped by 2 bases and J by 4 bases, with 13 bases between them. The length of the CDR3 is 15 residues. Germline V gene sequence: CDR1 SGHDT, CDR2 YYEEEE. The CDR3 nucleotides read TGTGCCAGCAGCTTTTATTTCAGGGTTTACAATGAGCAGTTCTTC. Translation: CASSFYFRVYNEQFF.

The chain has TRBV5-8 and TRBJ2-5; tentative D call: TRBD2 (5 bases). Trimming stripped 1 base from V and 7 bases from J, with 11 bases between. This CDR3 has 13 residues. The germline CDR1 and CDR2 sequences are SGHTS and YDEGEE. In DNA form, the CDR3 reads TGTGCCAGCAGCTTGTGGGAAAGCGGGACCCAGTACTTC. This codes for CASSLWESGTQYF. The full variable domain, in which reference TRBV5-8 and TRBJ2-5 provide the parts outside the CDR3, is EAGVTQSPTHLIKTRGQQATLRCSPISGHTSVYWYQQALGLGLQFLLWYDEGEERNRGNFPPRFSGRQFPNYSSELNVNALELEDSALYLCASSLWESGTQYFGPGTRLLVL.